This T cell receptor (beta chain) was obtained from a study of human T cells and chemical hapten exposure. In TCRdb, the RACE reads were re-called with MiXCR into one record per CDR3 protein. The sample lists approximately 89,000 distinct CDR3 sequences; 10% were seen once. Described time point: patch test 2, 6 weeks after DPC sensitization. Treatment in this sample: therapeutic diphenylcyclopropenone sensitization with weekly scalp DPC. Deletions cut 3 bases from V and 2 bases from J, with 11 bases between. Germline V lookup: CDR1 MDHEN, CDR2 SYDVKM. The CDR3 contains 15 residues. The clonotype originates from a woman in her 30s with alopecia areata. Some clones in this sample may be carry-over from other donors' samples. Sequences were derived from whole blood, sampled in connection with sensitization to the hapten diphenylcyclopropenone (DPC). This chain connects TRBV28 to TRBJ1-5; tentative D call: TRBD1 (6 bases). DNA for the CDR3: TGTGCCAGCAGTTTCGGCTCAGGGGGCAATCAGCCCCAGCATTTT. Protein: CASSFGSGGNQPQHF.